This T cell receptor (beta chain) was profiled in a study of CD8 T cells in ankylosing spondylitis. Whole-study findings and limits: Within peripheral blood, clones linked to disease were CD8+ and relatively rare. Characteristic, it appeared, of ankylosing spondylitis blood was a TCR beta motif of eight highly homologous variants.

V was clipped by 5 bases and J by 1 base, with 14 bases between them. Germline loops: CDR1 DFQATT, CDR2 SNEGSKA (reference sequence). The CDR3 contains 14 residues. For TCR beta, libraries came from quantitative 5'-RACE with molecular barcodes. TCRdb independently ran MiXCR on the 5' RACE reads; one entry per CDR3 protein. This sample has some 450,000 distinct CDR3 sequences, with roughly a sixth found just once. This clonotype was recorded a few times. Its antigen remains unidentified. The receptor was isolated from a male donor with ankylosing spondylitis. This sequence joins TRBV20-1 and TRBJ1-1; tentative D call: TRBD1 (5 bases). The sequenced sample consisted of blood, either unsorted or a sorted T cell fraction (not recorded which). The DNA of the CDR3 is TGCAGTGCTGGCCCTCCGGGACCGAACACTGAAGCTTTCTTT. Amino acids: CSAGPPGPNTEAFF.